What follows describes a single T cell receptor (beta chain). What it binds is unknown. From germline, CDR1 is MNHEY and CDR2 SVGAGI. This CDR3 spans 15 amino acids. Trimming removed 0 bases from V and 2 bases from J, with 10 bases in between. Generated by immunoSEQ multiplex PCR, the TCRdb table keeps only in-frame clones and is missing some. This sample has 21,000 or so clones, with around 76% found just once. The unexposed donors gave CD4+ T cells in about 2010-2019, prior to COVID-19. The cells were cultured for about ten days before CD4+ T cells were isolated. This sample stems from a study of CD4 T cells in relation to SARS-CoV-2 and coronaviruses. Study-level findings and limits: This crossreactivity analysis covered spike protein alone, no other viral proteins. No donor gave both pre-pandemic and post-infection samples.

V is TRBV6-5 and J is TRBJ1-1; no clear D. Sequencing was done on a sample of CD4+ T cells from PBMCs, cultured in vitro. This TCR was recovered from a human donor in good health. CDR3 loop: CASSYSFGRNTEAFF. The CDR3, as DNA: TGTGCCAGCAGTTACTCGTTTGGTAGAAACACTGAAGCTTTCTTT.